A single sample gave rise to the 14 T cell receptor beta chains below, sequenced in a study of response to subunit inactivated influenza vaccine (dated by TCRdb to between 2017 and 2018). Library preparation was by RT-PCR. Data came from an Illumina HiSeq 2500. The raw public data were reprocessed by TCRdb itself: fastp quality trimming at Q25, MiXCR clonotype calling, in-frame beta chains only. Records with the same CDR3 protein are collapsed into one entry carrying the most frequent genes and DNA. The sample profile shows more than 500,000 distinct CDR3 sequences; approximately 10% of them were found once. The top ten clonotypes cover approximately 9.9% of the sample. These data are also associated with another study on T cells expressing NK-cell markers. That second publication adds: 5'RACE template switching, by which a universal primer site and unique molecular identifiers were added, was used to make TCR beta cDNA libraries.

This specimen was PBMCs from blood, taken on the day of vaccination. These receptors were obtained from a middle-aged man who received an inactivated influenza vaccine. Donor details come from another sample of the same person, matched by shared clones.

This clonotype was counted between two and nine times. This rearrangement joins TRBV7-2 to TRBJ2-7; 10 positions agree with TRBD2. The CDR3 has 15 residues. V lost 5 bases, J lost 2 bases, and 6 bases stayed unmatched. CDR1 is SGHTA and CDR2 is FQGNSA in the germline V gene. The CDR3 nucleotides read TGTGCCAGCAGCCTCCGGACTAGCGGAGCCTACGAGCAGTACTTC. It yields the protein CASSLRTSGAYEQYF. Full variable domain (outside the CDR3, taken from reference TRBV7-2 and TRBJ2-7): GAGVSQSPSNKVTEKGKDVELRCDPISGHTALYWYRQSLGQGLEFLIYFQGNSAPDKSGLPSDRFSAERTGGSVSTLTIQRTQQEDSAVYLCASSLRTSGAYEQYFGPGTRLTVT.

This clonotype was counted at least ten times. The CDR3 here is CASSLGLPYEQYF. CDR3 in DNA: TGTGCCAGCAGCTTAGGCCTCCCATACGAGCAGTACTTC. This chain uses TRBV11-2 with TRBJ2-7; no reliable D call. CDR1 SGHAT and CDR2 FQNNGV come from the germline V gene. The CDR3 totals 13 residues. The V gene lost 1 base and the J gene lost 4 bases, with 8 bases spanning the gap.

This clonotype was recorded a few times. The V gene is TRBV28, the J gene TRBJ2-7; 7 nucleotides line up with TRBD1. The V segment lost 4 bases and the J segment 4 bases; nucleotides outside the gene matches: 4. CDR1 is MDHEN and CDR2 is SYDVKM in the germline V gene. The CDR3 runs 13 residues. This chain's CDR3 is CASSWGRGYEQYF. The CDR3 nucleotides are TGTGCCAGCAGTTGGGGCAGGGGGTACGAGCAGTACTTC.

In this sample, this clonotype turned up many times. The V and J genes are TRBV21-1 and TRBJ2-5. TRBV21-1 is marked as a pseudogene. The CDR3 covers 14 residues. CDR3 amino acids: CASSKVPYQETQYF. CDR3 in DNA: TGTGCCAGCAGCAAAGTTCCATACCAAGAGACCCAGTACTTC.

The chain combines TRBV2 with TRBJ2-7, with 15 bases lining up with TRBD2. This CDR3 is built from 16 residues. Trimming removed 4 bases from V and 4 bases from J; junction bases left unmatched: 5. Per germline, CDR1 SNHLY and CDR2 FYNNEI. CDR3 residues: CASSAGLAGGLYEQYF. DNA of the CDR3: TGTGCCAGCAGTGCGGGACTAGCGGGAGGTCTTTACGAGCAGTACTTC.

This clonotype was observed many times. The rearrangement uses TRBV15 and TRBJ2-1, with D possibly being TRBD1 (6 bases). The germline V and J ends were trimmed by 3 bases and 0 bases, with 12 bases remaining between them. Germline V gene sequence: CDR1 LNHNV, CDR2 YYDKDF (reference sequence). The CDR3 loop spans 16 amino acids. CDR3 nucleotide sequence: TGTGCCACCAGCAGCAACAGGGTTACCTCCTACAATGAGCAGTTCTTC. It translates to CATSSNRVTSYNEQFF.

A few counts support this clonotype. The V call is TRBV7-2, the J call TRBJ2-2, with 7 positions matching TRBD1. V trimming: 1 base; J trimming: 4 bases; junction bases outside the gene matches: 6. This CDR3 contains 16 residues. CDR1 is SGHTA and CDR2 is FQGNSA in the germline V gene. In nucleotides, the CDR3 is TGTGCCAGCAGCTTAGGTTCCGGGACAGTCACCGGGGAGCTGTTTTTT. Translation gives CASSLGSGTVTGELFF.

The chain combines TRBV11-2 with TRBJ2-5, with D perhaps matching TRBD1 or TRBD2 (5 bases each). The germline CDR1 and CDR2 sequences are SGHAT and FQNNGV. This CDR3 has 14 residues. Trimming left V 5 bases short and J 5 bases short, with 15 bases between. The CDR3 bases are TGTGCCAGCAGCCACACCTATTGGGGGGAGACCCAGTACTTC. It translates to CASSHTYWGETQYF.

The chain links TRBV18 to TRBJ1-2, with a tentative D call TRBD1 (6 bases). V was pared by 6 bases and J by 0 bases, with 14 bases between. Germline CDR1 KGHSH, CDR2 LQKENI. The CDR3 has 15 residues. DNA for the CDR3: TGTGCCAGCTCGGACAGCCAACAAGCTAACTATGGCTACACCTTC. Amino acids: CASSDSQQANYGYTF.

This clonotype was detected only a few times. The gene calls are TRBV2 and TRBJ2-7; 7 bases map to TRBD1. This CDR3 contains 13 residues. CDR1 SNHLY and CDR2 FYNNEI come from the germline V gene. V shed 9 bases, J shed 6 bases, and the junction held 11 bases outside the gene matches. CDR3 bases: TGTGCCAGTGGGGACAGAACCATGGGCGAGCAGTACTTC. Its protein is CASGDRTMGEQYF.

This clonotype was counted only a few times. The chain recombines TRBV19 with TRBJ2-2; 7 bases are a match to TRBD2. This CDR3 is 15 amino acids long. In germline, CDR1 is LNHDA, CDR2 SQIVND (reference sequence). V trimming: 10 bases; J trimming: 4 bases; junction bases outside the gene matches: 12. CDR3 amino acids: CATATLRESTGELFF. In DNA form, the CDR3 reads TGTGCCACCGCTACATTGCGGGAGTCCACCGGGGAGCTGTTTTTT.

This chain connects TRBV7-2 to TRBJ2-4; D is uncertain. The CDR3 runs to 16 residues. CDR1 and CDR2 (germline): SGHTA, FQGNSA. The V end was cut by 1 base, the J end by 0 bases, with 10 bases between. CDR3: CASSLVRQLAKNIQYF. CDR3 DNA sequence: TGTGCCAGCAGCTTAGTTCGACAACTAGCCAAAAACATTCAGTACTTC.

This chain connects TRBV10-2 to TRBJ2-2, with D possibly TRBD1 on 5 matching bases. The CDR3 extends over 14 amino acids. Germline V gene sequence: CDR1 WSHSY, CDR2 SAAADI. V was clipped by 7 bases and J by 6 bases, with 15 bases between them. The CDR3 region has the DNA TGCGCCAGCAATGATAACCAGGGTCCCGGGGAGCTGTTTTTT. Amino acid sequence: CASNDNQGPGELFF.

This clonotype showed up just a few times. V gene TRBV20-1 combines with J gene TRBJ2-1; 10 nucleotides line up with TRBD1. Germline V gives CDR1 DFQATT, CDR2 SNEGSKA (reference sequence). The CDR3 loop spans 14 amino acids. V gave up 6 bases and J gave up 7 bases; unmatched junction bases: 9. In nucleotides, the CDR3 is TGCAGTGCCGCCGGACAGGGGGTGGGGAATGAGCAGTTCTTC. The encoded protein is CSAAGQGVGNEQFF.